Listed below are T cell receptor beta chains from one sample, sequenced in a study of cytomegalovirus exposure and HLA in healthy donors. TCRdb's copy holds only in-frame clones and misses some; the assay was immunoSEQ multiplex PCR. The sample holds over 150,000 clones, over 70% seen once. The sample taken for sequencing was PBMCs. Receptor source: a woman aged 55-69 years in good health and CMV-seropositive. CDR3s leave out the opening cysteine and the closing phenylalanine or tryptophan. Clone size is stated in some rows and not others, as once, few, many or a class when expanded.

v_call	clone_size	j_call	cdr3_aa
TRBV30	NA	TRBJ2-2	AWSVGGRGLF
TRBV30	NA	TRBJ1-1	AWSLQQITEAF
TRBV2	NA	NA	ASSDGIGYEQY
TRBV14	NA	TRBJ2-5	ASSQDWRQETQY
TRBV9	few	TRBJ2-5	ASSPSGGAQETQY
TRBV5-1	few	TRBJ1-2	ASSLDRGLGGYT
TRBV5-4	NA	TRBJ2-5	ASSPISDIQETQY
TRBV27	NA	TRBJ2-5	ASSTPNRVETQY
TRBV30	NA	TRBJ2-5	AWSVKGRGPLETQY
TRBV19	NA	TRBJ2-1	ASSIGGNSYNEQF
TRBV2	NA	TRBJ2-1	ASKSGSDNEQF
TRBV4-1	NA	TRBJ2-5	ASSQFTSGGETQY
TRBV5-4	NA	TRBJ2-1	ASSLGGSAYNEQF
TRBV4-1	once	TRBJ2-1	ASSQVLAKNEQF
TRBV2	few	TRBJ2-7	ASSEGLAGAREQY
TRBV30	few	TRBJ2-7	AWSKLAGREQY
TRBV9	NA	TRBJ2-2	ASSKDRVSTGELF
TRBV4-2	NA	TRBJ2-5	ASSERGGVKTQY
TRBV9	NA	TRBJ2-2	ASTPGQNTGELF
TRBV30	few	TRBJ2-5	AWRKTGAGAQY
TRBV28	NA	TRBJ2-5	ASSPSGTGHQETQY
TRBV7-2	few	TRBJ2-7	ASSPRLLHDEQY
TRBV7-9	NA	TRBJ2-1	ASSRRDSYNEQF
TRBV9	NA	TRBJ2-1	ASSHAVSTRGHRPPGNNEQF